One T cell receptor (beta chain) is described in this entry. Antigen unknown. TCRdb's table, derived via immunoSEQ multiplex PCR, lists solely in-frame clones and lacks some. The sample carries about half a million clones, 70% to 85% recorded once. This sample is part of a study of shared clonotypes between healthy human individuals. Findings and caveats of the study: Deeper or shallower sequencing was expected to change how clonotypes are shared among donors. Exclusively blood specimens were collected; tissue repertoires likely differ.

The clonotype originates from a middle-aged woman in good health. Some clones in this sample may be carry-over from other donors' samples. Sequenced material: PBMCs.

CDR3 coding DNA: TGTGCCAGCAGCAACAGGGGCCGTGTGGGGGAGCAGTACTTC. Encoded protein: CASSNRGRVGEQYF. This chain joins TRBV5-6 and TRBJ2-7; 7 bases match TRBD1. The J segment lost 7 bases and the V segment lost 4 bases, leaving 11 bases of the junction unmatched. Germline V gene sequence: CDR1 SGHDT, CDR2 YYEEEE. The CDR3 is 14 amino acids. The full variable domain, completed using reference TRBV5-6 and TRBJ2-7, is DAGVTQSPTHLIKTRGQQVTLRCSPKSGHDTVSWYQQALGQGPQFIFQYYEEEERQRGNFPDRFSGHQFPNYSSELNVNALLLGDSALYLCASSNRGRVGEQYFGPGTRLTVT.